Below are 18 T cell receptor beta chains sequenced from a single sample in a study of blood T cell repertoires in COVID-19. Some clones are missing from TCRdb's copy, which holds only in-frame ones; the method was immunoSEQ multiplex PCR. The table includes about 200,000 clones, 75% to 90% detected once. The sequenced sample was peripheral blood. These receptors were taken from a human donor in a cohort sampled during active COVID-19.

The rearrangement uses TRBV14 and TRBJ2-1, with 7 bases fitting TRBD1. V lost 4 bases to trimming and J lost 4 bases; unmatched junction nucleotides: 7. Germline CDR1 and CDR2: SGHDN and FVKESK. The CDR3 loop spans 15 amino acids. The CDR3, as DNA: TGTGCCAGCAGCCGAAGACAGGGCGTGTACAATGAGCAGTTCTTC. The encoded protein is CASSRRQGVYNEQFF.

The CDR3 DNA sequence: TGTGCCAGCAGCTCTAATTGGGGTGACAGCCTCTACGAGCAGTACTTC. Its translation is CASSSNWGDSLYEQYF. The chain uses TRBV5-8 and TRBJ2-7, with D perhaps TRBD1 (5 bases). This CDR3 region has 16 residues. Trimming stripped 3 bases from V and 3 bases from J, with 19 bases between. Germline CDR1 SGHTS, CDR2 YDEGEE.

The V call is TRBV19, the J call TRBJ2-7, with 7 bases that match TRBD2. Trimming took 5 bases from V and 0 from J; bases not matched to a gene: 4. The CDR3 sequence is 14 residues long. Germline CDR1 reads LNHDA; CDR2 reads SQIVND (reference sequence). The CDR3 spells CASSLTSASYEQYF. CDR3 nucleotide sequence: TGTGCCAGTAGTCTCACTAGCGCCTCCTACGAGCAGTACTTC. The complete variable domain, with remaining parts taken from reference TRBV19 and TRBJ2-7, reads DGGITQSPKYLFRKEGQNVTLSCEQNLNHDAMYWYRQDPGQGLRLIYYSQIVNDFQKGDIAEGYSVSREKKESFPLTVTSAQKNPTAFYLCASSLTSASYEQYFGPGTRLTVT.

V usage is TRBV2 and J usage is TRBJ2-1; 11 bases fit TRBD2. This CDR3 is 15 amino acids long. From germline, CDR1 is SNHLY and CDR2 FYNNEI. V shed 8 bases and J 7 bases; nucleotides not matched to a gene: 10. The CDR3 reads CASGSHSGRGNEQFF. CDR3 nucleotide sequence: TGTGCCAGCGGCTCCCATAGCGGGAGGGGGAATGAGCAGTTCTTC. Full variable domain (outside the CDR3, taken from reference TRBV2 and TRBJ2-1): EPEVTQTPSHQVTQMGQEVILRCVPISNHLYFYWYRQILGQKVEFLVSFYNNEISEKSEIFDDQFSVERPDGSNFTLKIRSTKLEDSAMYFCASGSHSGRGNEQFFGPGTRLTVL.

The rearrangement joins TRBV6-5 to TRBJ1-1, with 8 bases fitting TRBD1. CDR3 length equals 14 residues. Per germline, CDR1 MNHEY and CDR2 SVGAGI. V shed 3 bases, J shed 5 bases, and the junction held 5 bases outside the gene matches. In DNA form, the CDR3 reads TGTGCCAGCAGTTATGGCAGGGGGCCTACTGAAGCTTTCTTT. Translating gives CASSYGRGPTEAFF.

The chain couples TRBV28 to TRBJ2-7; 9 nucleotides agree with TRBD1. The germline V gene encodes CDR1 MDHEN and CDR2 SYDVKM. The trim removed 5 bases at V and 3 bases at J, leaving 5 bases unmatched. The CDR3 is made up of 14 amino acids. DNA for the CDR3: TGTGCCAGCAGTGTAGGGACAGGGTACTACGAGCAGTACTTC. This gives the protein CASSVGTGYYEQYF.

The rearrangement uses TRBV4-1 and TRBJ2-7, with TRBD1 matching over 9 bases. V gave up 4 bases and J gave up 2 bases; unmatched junction bases: 6. CDR3 length equals 15 residues. Looked up from germline, CDR1 is MGHRA and CDR2 is YSYEKL. CDR3 protein: CASSPAGTGTYEQYF. CDR3 sequence (DNA): TGCGCCAGCAGCCCTGCCGGGACAGGGACCTACGAGCAGTACTTC.

V gene TRBV7-2 combines with J gene TRBJ1-4; 9 nucleotides agree with TRBD1. Unmatched junction bases numbered 5, after V lost 3 bases and J lost 6 bases. The CDR3 totals 15 residues. CDR1 and CDR2 from the germline V gene are SGHTA and FQGNSA. This CDR3 is CASSFTGGDYEKLFF. The CDR3 DNA reads as TGTGCCAGCAGCTTCACAGGGGGCGATTATGAAAAACTGTTTTTT.

The chain is built from TRBV5-1 and TRBJ1-4; 7 bases map to TRBD1. CDR1 and CDR2 (germline): SGHRS, YFSETQ. Losses at the gene ends were 3 bases for V and 4 bases for J; bases not matched to a gene: 3. There are 14 residues in the CDR3. CDR3 DNA: TGCGCCAGCAGCTGGGACAGCTATAATGAAAAACTGTTTTTT. Translated: CASSWDSYNEKLFF.

This clone has just a few counts. The V call is TRBV10-2, the J call TRBJ2-2; the D gene is possibly TRBD2 (5 bases). Germline loops: CDR1 WSHSY, CDR2 SAAADI. This CDR3 region has 15 residues. The germline V and J ends were trimmed by 3 bases and 5 bases, with 13 bases remaining between them. For the CDR3, the DNA is TGCGCCAGCAGTGACGAGGGAGCTGGGACCGGGGAGCTGTTTTTT. Residues: CASSDEGAGTGELFF.

CDR3 sequence: CASSLEGQGAGGELFF. CDR3 coding DNA: TGCGCCAGCAGCCTGGAGGGCCAGGGGGCTGGCGGGGAGCTGTTTTTT. The V call is TRBV5-1, the J call TRBJ2-2, with 8 nucleotides matching TRBD1. The CDR3 is 16 residues long. In germline, CDR1 is SGHRS, CDR2 YFSETQ. Germline trimming cut 4 bases from V and 7 bases from J; bases unmatched to any gene: 12.

Only a few counts were recorded for this clone. The chain uses TRBV9 and TRBJ1-2, with 7 nucleotides matching TRBD1. The CDR3 sequence is 15 residues long. Germline V lookup: CDR1 SGDLS, CDR2 YYNGEE. V was clipped by 3 bases and J by 2 bases; unmatched bases: 7. CDR3 nucleotides: TGTGCCAGCAGCGGGAGTGTCAGGGGGAACTATGGCTACACCTTC. Encoded protein: CASSGSVRGNYGYTF.

This chain links TRBV28 with TRBJ2-7, with D unclear. The V gene lost 2 bases and the J gene lost 5 bases, with 10 bases spanning the gap. Germline lookup yields CDR1 MDHEN and CDR2 SYDVKM. The CDR3 spans 13 residues. The CDR3, as DNA: TGTGCCAGCAGTTTAGGGCAGAACCACGAGCAGTACTTC. It specifies CASSLGQNHEQYF.

The J gene is TRBJ1-1, the V gene TRBV6-6; D gene uncertain. The CDR3 extends over 13 amino acids. V lost 6 bases to trimming and J lost 4 bases, with 12 bases between them. Germline assignment: CDR1 MNHNY and CDR2 SVGAGI (reference sequence). The CDR3 loop is CASRRSGGTEAFF. CDR3 nucleotide sequence: TGTGCCAGCAGACGCTCTGGAGGCACTGAAGCTTTCTTT.

This chain connects TRBV19 to TRBJ2-1, with D perhaps matching TRBD2 (6 bases). Germline V gene lookup returns CDR1 LNHDA and CDR2 SQIVND (reference sequence). V lost 3 bases, J lost 0 bases, and 15 bases lay in between. The CDR3 length is 17 residues. The DNA for the CDR3 is TGTGCCAGTAGTATCGGGGGTCCTCTAAGCTCCTACAATGAGCAGTTCTTC. It translates to CASSIGGPLSSYNEQFF.

V is TRBV24-1 and J is TRBJ1-2; D is uncertain. This CDR3 region has 13 residues. Trimming took 0 bases from V and 8 from J, leaving 9 bases between them. Germline-derived CDR1 and CDR2 are KGHDR and SFDVKD. The CDR3 nucleotides read TGTGCCACCAGTGATTTGCTAAGCGGGGGCTACACCTTC. This translates into CATSDLLSGGYTF.

The chain is built from TRBV6-2 or TRBV6-3 and TRBJ2-1, with D perhaps TRBD1 (8 bases). Germline CDR1 MNHEY, CDR2 SVGEGT. The CDR3 is made up of 13 amino acids. The ends were cut back, 6 bases at V and 9 bases at J, with 15 bases in the middle. The CDR3 DNA reads TGTGCCAGCAGCGGACAGGGCGGGGGTGAGCAGTTCTTC. Translated, it gives CASSGQGGGEQFF.

This rearrangement joins TRBV5-6 to TRBJ2-5, with TRBD1 as a possible D gene (6 bases). The germline V gene has CDR1 SGHDT and CDR2 YYEEEE. The CDR3 length is 16 residues. Trimming removed 4 bases from V and 7 bases from J, with 23 bases in between. The CDR3 reads CASSLRRRYPRGTQYF. CDR3 sequence (DNA): TGTGCCAGCAGCCTCCGAAGGCGTTACCCCAGGGGGACCCAGTACTTC.